The rows below give T cell receptor beta chains drawn from one sample of a study of blood T cell repertoires in COVID-19. The table came from immunoSEQ multiplex PCR; TCRdb's copy has only in-frame clones and leaves some out. Among 150,000 to 200,000 clones listed, approximately 92% were seen once. The sequenced material came from peripheral blood. These receptors were obtained from a man aged 45-65 years with acute or convalescent COVID-19. Each CDR3 is given with its conserved first and last residue. Fields, in order: V gene, J gene, clone size, D gene, CDR3 protein, CDR3 DNA. A D gene is named only where the DNA matches it firmly. Only part of the rows carry a size: once, few, many, or a class if the clone is expanded.

TRBV2,TRBJ2-3,NA,NA,CASSVLGGTQYF,TGTGCCAGCAGTGTGTTGGGGGGTACGCAGTATTTT
TRBV30,TRBJ2-3,NA,NA,CAWSGAGVRDTQYF,TGTGCCTGGAGTGGGGCTGGCGTCAGAGATACGCAGTATTTT
TRBV6-5,TRBJ1-2,NA,NA,CASSRLITAVYGYTF,TGTGCCAGCAGCCGTTTAATTACAGCGGTCTATGGCTACACCTTC
TRBV29-1,TRBJ2-3,NA,NA,CSVAGEGTDTQYF,TGCAGCGTTGCTGGCGAGGGCACAGATACGCAGTATTTT
TRBV29-1,TRBJ1-5,NA,NA,CSVEDASDARARGNQPQHF,TGCAGCGTTGAAGACGCCTCAGATGCGAGGGCTCGGGGCAATCAGCCCCAGCATTTT
TRBV5-1,TRBJ1-2,NA,TRBD1,CASSALPLGTEANYGYTF,TGCGCCAGCAGCGCGCTCCCTCTCGGGACAGAAGCTAACTATGGCTACACCTTC
TRBV28,TRBJ1-4,NA,TRBD1,CASRSLGQGNEKLFF,TGTGCCAGCAGAAGCTTGGGACAGGGGAATGAAAAACTGTTTTTT
TRBV6-5,TRBJ2-1,NA,TRBD1,CATAKPGQGADEQFF,TGTGCCACCGCGAAACCGGGACAGGGGGCTGATGAGCAGTTCTTC
TRBV9,TRBJ2-3,NA,TRBD2,CASTRSSGGTYTDTQYF,TGTGCCAGCACCAGATCTAGCGGGGGGACTTACACAGATACGCAGTATTTT
TRBV2,TRBJ1-1,NA,NA,CASSEIPRGTEAFF,TGTGCCAGCAGCGAAATACCTCGAGGCACTGAAGCTTTCTTT
TRBV20-1,TRBJ1-6,once,NA,CSARETRALHF,TGCAGTGCTAGGGAGACCCGGGCCCTCCACTTT
TRBV19,TRBJ2-7,NA,NA,CASNSNSLPYEQYF,TGTGCCAGTAACTCCAATTCTCTCCCCTACGAGCAGTACTTC
TRBV6-5,TRBJ1-1,NA,NA,CASRQRETMNTEAFF,TGTGCCAGCAGACAACGCGAGACAATGAACACTGAAGCTTTCTTT
TRBV7-2,TRBJ1-4,NA,NA,CASSSGSYRGATNEKLFF,TGTGCCAGCAGCTCCGGGAGTTACCGGGGTGCAACTAATGAAAAACTGTTTTTT
TRBV3-1/TRBV3-2,TRBJ1-2,NA,NA,CASSQELVGGFYGYTF,TGTGCCAGCAGCCAAGAGTTGGTAGGGGGATTCTATGGCTACACCTTC
TRBV28,TRBJ2-1,NA,NA,CASSIPGPYNEQFF,TGTGCCAGCAGTATACCAGGGCCATACAATGAGCAGTTCTTC
TRBV7-6,TRBJ2-1,NA,TRBD1,CASSPPGTGGRYEQFF,TGTGCCAGCAGCCCCCCCGGGACAGGGGGCCGGTATGAGCAGTTCTTC
TRBV28,TRBJ1-4,NA,TRBD1,CASSPGGMNEKLFF,TGTGCCAGCAGTCCAGGGGGAATGAATGAAAAACTGTTTTTT
TRBV30,TRBJ2-2,once,NA,CASTEISGVTGELFF,TGTGCCTCCACTGAGATTAGCGGTGTCACCGGGGAGCTGTTTTTT
TRBV3-1/TRBV3-2,TRBJ1-3,NA,TRBD1,CASSQGLDRISGNTIYF,TGTGCCAGCAGCCAAGGCCTGGACAGGATCTCTGGAAACACCATATATTTT
TRBV5-1,TRBJ2-1,NA,NA,CASSLGVGLDEQFF,TGCGCCAGCAGCTTGGGGGTGGGACTGGATGAGCAGTTCTTC
TRBV3-1/TRBV3-2,TRBJ1-3,NA,TRBD1,CASSQGTGGGNTIYF,TGTGCCAGCAGCCAAGGGACAGGGGGTGGAAACACCATATATTTT
TRBV6-4,TRBJ1-6,NA,NA,CASSAGGHRSPLHF,TGTGCCAGCAGTGCGGGGGGACACCGTTCACCCCTCCACTTT
TRBV28,TRBJ2-2,NA,TRBD2,CASSGLGTGELFF,TGTGCCAGCTCGGGACTAGGGACCGGGGAGCTGTTTTTT
TRBV7-2,TRBJ1-4,NA,TRBD1,CASSPGTGQGKLFF,TGTGCCAGCAGCCCCGGGACAGGGCAGGGGAAACTGTTTTTT
TRBV28,TRBJ2-5,NA,NA,CASSNRVLQETQYF,TGTGCCAGCAGTAACAGGGTCCTTCAAGAGACCCAGTACTTC
TRBV28,TRBJ2-1,NA,NA,CASSLLSGHNEQFF,TGTGCCAGCAGTCTCCTCAGTGGCCACAATGAGCAGTTCTTC
TRBV27,TRBJ2-5,NA,NA,CATGDTQTQYF,TGTGCCACCGGGGACACTCAGACCCAGTACTTC